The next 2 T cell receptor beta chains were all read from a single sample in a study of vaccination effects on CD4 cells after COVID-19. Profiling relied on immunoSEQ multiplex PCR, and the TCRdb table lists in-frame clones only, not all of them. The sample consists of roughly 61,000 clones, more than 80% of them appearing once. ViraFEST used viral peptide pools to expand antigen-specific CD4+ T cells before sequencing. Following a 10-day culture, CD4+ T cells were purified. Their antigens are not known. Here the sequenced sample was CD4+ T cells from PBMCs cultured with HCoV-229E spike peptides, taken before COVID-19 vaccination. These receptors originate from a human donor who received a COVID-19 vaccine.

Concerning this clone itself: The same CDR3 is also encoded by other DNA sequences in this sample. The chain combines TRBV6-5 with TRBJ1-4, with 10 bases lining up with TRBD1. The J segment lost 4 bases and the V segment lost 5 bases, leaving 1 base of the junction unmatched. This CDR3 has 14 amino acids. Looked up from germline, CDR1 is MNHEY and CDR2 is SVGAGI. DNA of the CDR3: TGTGCCAGCAGTAGGGACAGGGGTAATGAAAAACTGTTTTTT. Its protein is CASSRDRGNEKLFF.

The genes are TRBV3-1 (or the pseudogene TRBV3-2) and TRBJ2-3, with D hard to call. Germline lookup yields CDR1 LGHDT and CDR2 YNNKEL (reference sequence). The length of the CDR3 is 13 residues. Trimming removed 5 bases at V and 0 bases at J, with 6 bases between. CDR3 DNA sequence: TGTGCCAGCAGCTTACGGAGCACAGATACGCAGTATTTT. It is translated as CASSLRSTDTQYF.